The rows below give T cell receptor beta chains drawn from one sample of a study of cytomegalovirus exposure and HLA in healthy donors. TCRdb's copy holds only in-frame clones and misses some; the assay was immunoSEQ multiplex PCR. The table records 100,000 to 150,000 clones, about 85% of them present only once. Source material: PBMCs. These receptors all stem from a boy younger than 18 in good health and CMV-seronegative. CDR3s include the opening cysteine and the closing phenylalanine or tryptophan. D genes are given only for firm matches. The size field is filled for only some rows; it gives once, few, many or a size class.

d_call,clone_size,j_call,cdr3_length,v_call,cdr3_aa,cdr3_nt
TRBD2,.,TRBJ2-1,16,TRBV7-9,CASSFYGGSSYNEQFF,TGTGCCAGCAGCTTCTACGGGGGGAGCTCCTACAATGAGCAGTTCTTC
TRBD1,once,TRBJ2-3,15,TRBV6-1,CASKNLGQGTDTQYF,TGTGCCAGCAAGAACCTTGGACAGGGGACAGATACGCAGTATTTT
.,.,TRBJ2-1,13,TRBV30,CAWSVGGYNEQFF,TGTGCCTGGAGTGTAGGCGGCTACAATGAGCAGTTCTTC
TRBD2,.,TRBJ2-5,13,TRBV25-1,CAIGLAGRETQYF,TGTGCCATCGGACTAGCGGGGAGAGAGACCCAGTACTTC
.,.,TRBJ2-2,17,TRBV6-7,CASIKGGHRENTGELFF,TGTGCCAGCATAAAGGGTGGTCACAGGGAGAACACCGGGGAGCTGTTTTTT
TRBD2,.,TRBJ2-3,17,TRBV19,CASSIFPRRLATDTQYF,TGTGCCAGTAGTATTTTCCCTCGCCGACTAGCAACAGATACGCAGTATTTT
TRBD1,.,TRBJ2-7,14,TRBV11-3,CASSRGQGSYEQYF,TGTGCCAGCAGCCGCGGACAGGGCTCCTACGAGCAGTACTTC
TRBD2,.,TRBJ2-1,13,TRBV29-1,CSVEGGSYNEQFF,TGCAGCGTTGAAGGCGGGAGCTACAATGAGCAGTTCTTC
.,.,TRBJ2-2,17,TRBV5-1,CASRSIARGLNTGELFF,TGCGCCAGCAGATCCATTGCGCGGGGTCTCAACACCGGGGAGCTGTTTTTT
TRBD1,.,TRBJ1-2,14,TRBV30,CAWSRQGSNYGYPF,TGTGCCTGGAGCCGACAGGGTTCTAACTATGGCTACCCCTTC
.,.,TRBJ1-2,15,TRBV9,CASSVARGSNYGYTF,TGTGCCAGCAGCGTAGCTAGGGGCAGTAACTATGGCTACACCTTC
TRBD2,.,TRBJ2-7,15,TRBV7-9,CASSSRLAGGYEQYF,TGTGCCAGCAGCTCACGACTAGCGGGAGGCTACGAGCAGTACTTC
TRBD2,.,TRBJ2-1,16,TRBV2,CASSSGSGSVSNEQFF,TGTGCCAGCAGTTCGGGTAGCGGGAGTGTCAGTAATGAGCAGTTCTTC
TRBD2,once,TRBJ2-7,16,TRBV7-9,CASSSRLADQPYEQYF,TGTGCCAGCAGCTCGAGACTAGCGGACCAACCCTACGAGCAGTACTTC
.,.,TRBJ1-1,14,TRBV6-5,CASSALAGDTEAFF,TGTGCCAGCAGTGCCCTGGCCGGGGACACTGAAGCTTTCTTT
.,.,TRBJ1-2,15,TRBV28,CASSTRTPSFYGYTF,TGTGCCAGCAGTACCCGGACACCGAGCTTCTATGGCTACACCTTC
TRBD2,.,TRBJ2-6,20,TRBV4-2,CASSQDRRSGRYSGANVLTF,TGTGCCAGCAGCCAAGATCGGAGAAGCGGGAGGTATTCGGGGGCCAACGTCCTGACTTTC
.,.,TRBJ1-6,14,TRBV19,CASSLGGGNSPLHF,TGTGCCAGTAGCCTAGGGGGGGGGAATTCACCCCTCCACTTT
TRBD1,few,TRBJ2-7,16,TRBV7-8,CASSLGRRTGSDEQYF,TGTGCCAGCAGCTTAGGCCGGAGGACAGGGTCAGACGAGCAGTACTTC
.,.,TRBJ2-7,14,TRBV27,CASSRLGSIHEQYF,TGTGCCAGCAGCAGACTAGGTTCGATCCACGAGCAGTACTTC
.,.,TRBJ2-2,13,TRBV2,CASSPGYTGELFF,TGTGCCAGCAGTCCCGGTTATACCGGGGAGCTGTTTTTT
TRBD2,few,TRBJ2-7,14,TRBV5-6,CASSLAGGHYEQYF,TGTGCCAGCAGCTTAGCGGGGGGGCACTACGAGCAGTACTTC
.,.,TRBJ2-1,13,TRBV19,CASGQSSYNGQFF,TGTGCCAGCGGACAGAGCTCCTACAATGGGCAGTTCTTC
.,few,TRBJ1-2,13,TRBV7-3,CASSSAGNYGYTF,TGTGCCAGCAGCTCCGCAGGGAACTATGGCTACACCTTC
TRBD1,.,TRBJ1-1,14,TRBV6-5,CASRQTGGNTEAFF,TGTGCCAGCAGGCAGACAGGGGGGAACACTGAAGCTTTCTTT
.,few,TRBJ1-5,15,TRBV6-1,CASSEGIYSNQPQHF,TGTGCCAGCAGTGAAGGAATCTATAGCAATCAGCCCCAGCATTTT
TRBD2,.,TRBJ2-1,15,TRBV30,CAWSAQLAGGYEQFF,TGTGCCTGGAGTGCACAGCTAGCGGGAGGATATGAGCAGTTCTTC
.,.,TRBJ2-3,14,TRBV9,CASSEDSRPDTQYF,TGTGCCAGCAGCGAGGACAGTCGCCCAGATACGCAGTATTTT
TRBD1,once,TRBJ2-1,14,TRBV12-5,CASGWGTGYNEQFF,TGTGCTAGTGGTTGGGGGACAGGGTACAATGAGCAGTTCTTC
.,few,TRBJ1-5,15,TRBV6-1,CASSEVGGRKSPQHF,TGTGCCAGCAGTGAAGTGGGCGGGAGAAAGTCGCCCCAGCATTTT
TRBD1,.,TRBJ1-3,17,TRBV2,CASSEHGQVVSGNTIYF,TGTGCCAGCAGTGAACACGGACAGGTAGTCTCTGGAAACACCATATATTTT
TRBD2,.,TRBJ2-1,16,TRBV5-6,CASSLGFGGGGDEQFF,TGTGCCAGCAGCTTGGGTTTCGGGGGGGGTGGTGATGAGCAGTTCTTC
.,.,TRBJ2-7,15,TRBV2,CASRVGTPIRREQYF,TGTGCCAGCAGGGTCGGGACTCCGATAAGGCGAGAGCAGTACTTC
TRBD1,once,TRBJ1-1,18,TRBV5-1,CASSLAQWTGQVGTEAFF,TGCGCCAGCAGCTTGGCCCAATGGACAGGGCAAGTCGGCACTGAAGCTTTCTTT
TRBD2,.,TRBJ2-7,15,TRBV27,CASSIKREGRYEQYF,TGTGCCAGCAGTATAAAGCGGGAGGGCCGCTACGAGCAGTACTTC
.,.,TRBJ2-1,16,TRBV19,CASSIDRGARYNEQFF,TGTGCCAGTAGTATAGATCGGGGGGCTAGGTACAATGAGCAGTTCTTC
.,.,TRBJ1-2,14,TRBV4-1,CASSQVPGDHGYTF,TGCGCCAGCAGCCAAGTGCCAGGGGATCATGGCTACACCTTC
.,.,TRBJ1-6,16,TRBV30,CAWSSGLSSYNSPLHF,TGTGCCTGGAGTTCAGGGTTGAGCTCCTATAATTCACCCCTCCACTTT
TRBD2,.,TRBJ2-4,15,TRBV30,CAWSAEAGVENIQYF,TGTGCCTGGAGTGCCGAAGCGGGAGTCGAAAACATTCAGTACTTC
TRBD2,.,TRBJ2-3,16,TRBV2,CASSVGWREPPDTQYF,TGTGCCAGCAGTGTGGGATGGCGGGAGCCCCCAGATACGCAGTATTTT
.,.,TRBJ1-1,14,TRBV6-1,CASSQSGLGTEAFF,TGTGCCAGCAGCCAATCAGGTCTTGGCACTGAAGCTTTCTTT
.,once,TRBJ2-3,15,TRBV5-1,CASSLGGRATDTQYF,TGCGCCAGCAGCTTGGGCGGGCGCGCCACAGATACGCAGTATTTT
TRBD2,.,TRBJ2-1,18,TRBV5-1,CASSQGLAGGGAYNEQFF,TGCGCCAGCAGCCAGGGACTAGCGGGAGGCGGTGCGTACAATGAGCAGTTCTTC
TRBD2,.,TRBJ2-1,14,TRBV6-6,CASSGTSGYNEQFF,TGTGCCAGCAGTGGGACTAGCGGGTACAATGAGCAGTTCTTC
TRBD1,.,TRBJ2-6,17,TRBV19,CASTIQGAASGANVLTF,TGTGCCAGTACCATCCAGGGGGCGGCCTCTGGGGCCAACGTCCTGACTTTC
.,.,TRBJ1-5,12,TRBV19,CASSQGNQPQHF,TGTGCCAGTAGCCAGGGGAATCAGCCCCAGCATTTT
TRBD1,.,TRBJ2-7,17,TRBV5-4,CASSSKKTGTGAHEQYF,TGTGCCAGCAGCTCGAAAAAAACCGGGACAGGGGCCCACGAGCAGTACTTC
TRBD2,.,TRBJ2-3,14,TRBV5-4,CASSSEAGADTQYF,TGTGCCAGCAGCTCAGAAGCGGGGGCAGATACGCAGTATTTT
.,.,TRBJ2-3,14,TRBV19,CASSITGGTDTQYF,TGTGCCAGTAGTATAACAGGAGGCACAGATACGCAGTATTTT